This T cell receptor (beta chain) was sequenced for a study of T cells in Graves' hyperthyroidism and ophthalmopathy. Germline V gene lookup returns CDR1 DFQATT and CDR2 SNEGSKA (reference sequence). CDR3 size: 16 residues. With V trimmed by 6 bases and J by 7 bases, 15 bases remained unmatched. TCR beta CDR3 regions were amplified from RNA. The TCR CDR3 first-round RT-PCR relied on the HTBI primer set. TCRdb re-called the multiplex PCR reads through MiXCR, storing one row per CDR3 protein. The table records about 530,000 distinct CDR3 sequences, 17% of them present only once. In the case of this clonotype: Its specificity is not known.

Reasons for excluding patients were uncontrolled infection, other autoimmune disease, pregnancy or lactation. Fresh 10 ml peripheral blood yielded PBMCs. General study points: The model's output predicted ophthalmopathy at a median of 6.5 months prior to onset. A model of 13 V-J pairs discriminated ophthalmopathy from stable hyperthyroidism.

The chain has TRBV20-1 and TRBJ1-6; TRBD1 matches 7 bases. Sequencing was done on a sample of blood. This receptor was obtained from a woman aged 18-29 years with Graves' ophthalmopathy. CDR3 sequence reads: CSAPGETTGDNSPLHF. The CDR3 DNA reads TGCAGTGCCCCCGGGGAGACTACAGGGGACAATTCACCCCTCCACTTT.